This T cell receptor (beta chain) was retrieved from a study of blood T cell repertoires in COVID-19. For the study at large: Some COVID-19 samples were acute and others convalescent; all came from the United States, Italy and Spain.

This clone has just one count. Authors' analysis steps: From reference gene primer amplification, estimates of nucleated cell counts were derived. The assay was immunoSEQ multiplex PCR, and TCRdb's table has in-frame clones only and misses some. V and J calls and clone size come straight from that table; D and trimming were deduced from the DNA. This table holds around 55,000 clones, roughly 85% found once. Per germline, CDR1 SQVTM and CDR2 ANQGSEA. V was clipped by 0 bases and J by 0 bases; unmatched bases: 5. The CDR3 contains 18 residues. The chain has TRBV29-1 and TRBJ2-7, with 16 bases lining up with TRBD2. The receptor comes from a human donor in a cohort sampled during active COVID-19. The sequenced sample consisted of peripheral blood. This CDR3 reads CSVEDGTSGRAPSYEQYF. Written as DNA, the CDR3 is TGCAGCGTTGAAGATGGGACTAGCGGGAGGGCACCCTCCTACGAGCAGTACTTC.